The rows below give T cell receptor beta chains drawn from one sample of a study of cytomegalovirus exposure and HLA in healthy donors. Clones were sequenced by immunoSEQ multiplex PCR, and TCRdb holds only the in-frame ones, with some missing. Here the sample spans under 80,000 clones, 94% being singletons. Sequencing input: PBMCs. The receptors were gathered from a young woman in good health and CMV-seronegative. The CDR3 runs from the conserved cysteine through the conserved F or W. Fields, in order: CDR3 DNA, CDR3 protein, clone size, J gene, D gene, V gene. D genes are given only for firm matches. The size entry is marked missing in some rows and otherwise reads once, few, many or a size class.

CDR3 DNA: TGTGCCAGCAGCCCCGTGCGGGAGGGATACAATGAGCAGTTCTTC
CDR3 protein: CASSPVREGYNEQFF
clone size: .
J gene: TRBJ2-1
D gene: TRBD2
V gene: TRBV7-6

CDR3 DNA: TGTGCCAGCAGTCCGACAGGGTCCGGAGATACGCAGTATTTT
CDR3 protein: CASSPTGSGDTQYF
clone size: .
J gene: TRBJ2-3
D gene: TRBD1
V gene: TRBV13

CDR3 DNA: TGCGCCAGCAGCCCGGCTGGGGGGGACGGAGGCGGCTACACCTTC
CDR3 protein: CASSPAGGDGGGYTF
clone size: .
J gene: TRBJ1-2
D gene: .
V gene: TRBV5-1

CDR3 DNA: TGTGCCAGCAGCCCCGACAGGGATCGTGACGAGCAGTACTTC
CDR3 protein: CASSPDRDRDEQYF
clone size: .
J gene: TRBJ2-7
D gene: TRBD1
V gene: TRBV27

CDR3 DNA: TGTGCCAGCAGTGGGGGAACAGGGGGACCAAAAGAGACCCAGTACTTC
CDR3 protein: CASSGGTGGPKETQYF
clone size: .
J gene: TRBJ2-5
D gene: TRBD1
V gene: TRBV2

CDR3 DNA: TGTGCCAGCAGCTTAGTAGGACTAGCGGGGTCCTACGAGCAGTACTTC
CDR3 protein: CASSLVGLAGSYEQYF
clone size: once
J gene: TRBJ2-7
D gene: TRBD2
V gene: TRBV13

CDR3 DNA: TGCGCCAGCAGCTTGGGGCCCCCGGGACAGATGAACACTGAAGCTTTCTTT
CDR3 protein: CASSLGPPGQMNTEAFF
clone size: .
J gene: TRBJ1-1
D gene: TRBD1
V gene: TRBV5-1

CDR3 DNA: TGTGCCTGGAGTGTTCAAGACAGGGGGCCGAGTTCACCCCTCCACTTT
CDR3 protein: CAWSVQDRGPSSPLHF
clone size: .
J gene: TRBJ1-6
D gene: TRBD1
V gene: TRBV30

CDR3 DNA: TGTGCCAGCAGTTTGCGACAGGGAAGATATGGGGCCAACGTCCTGACTTTC
CDR3 protein: CASSLRQGRYGANVLTF
clone size: once
J gene: TRBJ2-6
D gene: TRBD1
V gene: TRBV27

CDR3 DNA: TGTGCCAGCAGCGGGAAACAGGGACTAGCGGGAGGCTCCTACGAGCAGTACTTC
CDR3 protein: CASSGKQGLAGGSYEQYF
clone size: .
J gene: TRBJ2-7
D gene: TRBD2
V gene: TRBV11-2

CDR3 DNA: TGTGCCAGCAGTTCTGGACTAGCGGGAGAGCTTGATACGCAGTATTTT
CDR3 protein: CASSSGLAGELDTQYF
clone size: .
J gene: TRBJ2-3
D gene: TRBD2
V gene: TRBV27

CDR3 DNA: TGTGCCAGCAGTGACGAGGGATTAGGGGGCTACACCTTC
CDR3 protein: CASSDEGLGGYTF
clone size: .
J gene: TRBJ1-2
D gene: .
V gene: TRBV6-4

CDR3 DNA: TGTGCCAGCAGCGCTTCGAAGGACAAAAAAAGTCCATACAACTATGGCTACACCTTC
CDR3 protein: CASSASKDKKSPYNYGYTF
clone size: .
J gene: TRBJ1-2
D gene: .
V gene: TRBV9

CDR3 DNA: TGTGCCAGCAGCTTGGGACTAGGGTATGAGCAGTTCTTC
CDR3 protein: CASSLGLGYEQFF
clone size: .
J gene: TRBJ2-1
D gene: TRBD2
V gene: TRBV7-2

CDR3 DNA: TGTGCCAGCAGGGGACAGACTACTGAAGCTTTCTTT
CDR3 protein: CASRGQTTEAFF
clone size: .
J gene: TRBJ1-1
D gene: TRBD1
V gene: TRBV2

CDR3 DNA: TGTGCCAGCAGCTTAGACAGGGAAGCCTACGAGCAGTACTTC
CDR3 protein: CASSLDREAYEQYF
clone size: .
J gene: TRBJ2-7
D gene: .
V gene: TRBV7-9

CDR3 DNA: TGTGCCAGCACCGGCCGGGGGGGCGAGGGCTACACCTTC
CDR3 protein: CASTGRGGEGYTF
clone size: .
J gene: TRBJ1-2
D gene: .
V gene: TRBV6-5

CDR3 DNA: TGTGCCAGCAGCGTCGGGACTGGCCCCTACAATGAGCAGTTCTTC
CDR3 protein: CASSVGTGPYNEQFF
clone size: .
J gene: TRBJ2-1
D gene: .
V gene: TRBV7-3

CDR3 DNA: TGTGCCACGTCCGGAAGGGCGCCGCGGGAAACACGGGGCAATCAGCCCCAGCATTTT
CDR3 protein: CATSGRAPRETRGNQPQHF
clone size: .
J gene: TRBJ1-5
D gene: .
V gene: TRBV19

CDR3 DNA: TGTGCCAGTAGTACCGGGACAGGGGGAAGGAACACTGAAGCTTTCTTT
CDR3 protein: CASSTGTGGRNTEAFF
clone size: .
J gene: TRBJ1-1
D gene: TRBD1
V gene: TRBV19

CDR3 DNA: TGTGCCAGCAGCGTAGGACAGGTAGGATTTTCCCTCTCCGAGCAGTACTTC
CDR3 protein: CASSVGQVGFSLSEQYF
clone size: .
J gene: TRBJ2-7
D gene: .
V gene: TRBV9

CDR3 DNA: TGTGCCAGCAGCTTGACGTGGGACAGGGGGGATAGCAATCAGCCCCAGCATTTT
CDR3 protein: CASSLTWDRGDSNQPQHF
clone size: .
J gene: TRBJ1-5
D gene: TRBD1
V gene: TRBV5-6

CDR3 DNA: TGTGCCAGCCGCGACTTTAAGAAGACTAGCGTTGACACCGGGGAGCTGTTTTTT
CDR3 protein: CASRDFKKTSVDTGELFF
clone size: few
J gene: TRBJ2-2
D gene: TRBD2
V gene: TRBV28

CDR3 DNA: TGTGCCAGCAGCTTAGGGACTATCACCTACGAGCAGTACTTC
CDR3 protein: CASSLGTITYEQYF
clone size: .
J gene: TRBJ2-7
D gene: .
V gene: TRBV11-3

CDR3 DNA: TGTGCCAGCAGCCTCGGACAGGGAGGTTCCAATGAGCAGTTCTTC
CDR3 protein: CASSLGQGGSNEQFF
clone size: .
J gene: TRBJ2-1
D gene: TRBD1
V gene: TRBV6-5

CDR3 DNA: TGTGCCAGCAGGGAGGGGCGTGCAGCTTTCTTT
CDR3 protein: CASREGRAAFF
clone size: .
J gene: TRBJ1-1
D gene: .
V gene: TRBV2

CDR3 DNA: TGTGCCAGCAGCGTTTTTTCAGGGGGAAACACTGAAGCTTTCTTT
CDR3 protein: CASSVFSGGNTEAFF
clone size: .
J gene: TRBJ1-1
D gene: TRBD1
V gene: TRBV9

CDR3 DNA: TGTGCCAGCAGAATAGCACGGCGGGACAGAGGAACTGAAGCTTTCTTT
CDR3 protein: CASRIARRDRGTEAFF
clone size: .
J gene: TRBJ1-1
D gene: TRBD1
V gene: TRBV7-2

CDR3 DNA: TGCAGCGCTCGACGAGGGAGCTCCTACGAGCAGTACTTC
CDR3 protein: CSARRGSSYEQYF
clone size: .
J gene: TRBJ2-7
D gene: .
V gene: TRBV29-1

CDR3 DNA: TGTGCCACGATCCCTACAGGGGTTCGAACTGAAGCTTTCTTT
CDR3 protein: CATIPTGVRTEAFF
clone size: .
J gene: TRBJ1-1
D gene: TRBD1
V gene: TRBV6-1